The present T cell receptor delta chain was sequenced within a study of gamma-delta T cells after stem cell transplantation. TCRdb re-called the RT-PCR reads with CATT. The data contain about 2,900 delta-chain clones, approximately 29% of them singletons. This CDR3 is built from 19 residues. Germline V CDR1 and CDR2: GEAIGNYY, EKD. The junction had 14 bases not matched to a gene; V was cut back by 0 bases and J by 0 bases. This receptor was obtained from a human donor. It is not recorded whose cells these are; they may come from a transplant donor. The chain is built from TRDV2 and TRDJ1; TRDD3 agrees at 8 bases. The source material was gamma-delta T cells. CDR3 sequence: CACDTLPLYWGANTDKLIF. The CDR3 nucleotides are TGTGCCTGTGACACCCTCCCTCTGTACTGGGGGGCTAACACCGATAAACTCATCTTT.